Following are 32 T cell receptor beta chains from one sample sequenced in a study of vaccination and CD4 T cells after COVID-19. No cognate antigen is known for these TCRs. The treatment here: roughly nine-day PBMC culture with coronavirus spike peptide pools or control peptides (ViraFEST assay). The Oncomine TCR Beta short-read assay was what sequenced the DNA obtained from cultured CD4+ T cells. TCRdb redid the calling of the PCR reads with MiXCR, one entry per CDR3 protein. The table includes about 17,000 distinct CDR3 sequences, 31% detected once. The sequenced sample consisted of cultured CD4+ T cells from blood. The receptor set was obtained from a human donor with COVID-19.

This chain joins TRBV7-2 and TRBJ2-2; D not certain. The V gene's germline CDR1 is SGHTA and CDR2 FQGNSA. The CDR3 has 13 residues. V shed 4 bases and J shed 4 bases, with 7 bases lying between them. CDR3 DNA: TGTGCCAGCAGCTCCGACATCACCGGGGAGCTGTTTTTT. This gives the protein CASSSDITGELFF. Using reference TRBV7-2 and TRBJ2-2 for the parts outside the CDR3, the full variable domain is GAGVSQSPSNKVTEKGKDVELRCDPISGHTALYWYRQSLGQGLEFLIYFQGNSAPDKSGLPSDRFSAERTGGSVSTLTIQRTQQEDSAVYLCASSSDITGELFFGEGSRLTVL.

This clonotype has a handful of counts. This chain uses TRBV12-3 or TRBV12-4 with TRBJ1-6, with a weak D call TRBD1 (5 bases). The CDR3 is made up of 15 amino acids. Trimming removed 5 bases at V and 7 bases at J, with 15 bases between. The CDR3 protein is CASSLDPGPNSPLHF. CDR3 DNA: TGTGCCAGCAGTCTAGATCCGGGACCCAATTCACCCCTCCACTTT.

For the CDR3, the DNA is TGTGCCAGCAGCAATCATCCCAGTCCATTC. Its protein is CASSNHPSPF. The chain has TRBV21-1 and TRBJ1-2. TRBV21-1 is assigned pseudogene status. The CDR3 spans 10 residues.

V is TRBV20-1 and J is TRBJ2-6; D not resolved. Trimming took 0 bases from V and 4 from J, leaving 16 bases between them. The CDR3 spans 17 residues. Per the germline V gene, CDR1 is DFQATT and CDR2 is SNEGSKA (reference sequence). The CDR3 nucleotides are TGCAGTGCTAGAGATCTAGGGCCCGGGTCAGGGGCCAACGTCCTGACTTTC. Its translation: CSARDLGPGSGANVLTF.

This clonotype has a handful of counts. This chain connects TRBV5-8 to TRBJ1-2; D remains unclear. The CDR3 contains 15 residues. The germline V and J ends were trimmed by 6 bases and 0 bases, with 15 bases remaining between them. Germline V gene sequence: CDR1 SGHTS, CDR2 YDEGEE. CDR3 in amino acids: CASTPDGYSNYGYTF. Here the CDR3 DNA reads TGTGCCAGCACCCCCGACGGATATTCTAACTATGGCTACACCTTC.

The chain links TRBV6-1 to TRBJ2-5; D not resolved. The CDR3 is 12 residues long. Between the trimmed V and J ends, which lost 6 bases and 2 bases, there was a span of 7 bases. In germline, CDR1 is MNHNS, CDR2 SASEGT. CDR3 amino acids: CASRTQQETQYF. CDR3 nucleotide sequence: TGTGCCAGCAGGACCCAGCAAGAGACCCAGTACTTC.

CDR3 sequence: CASAGGGANQPQHF. CDR3 DNA sequence: TGTGCCAGCGCGGGCGGGGGGGCAAATCAGCCCCAGCATTTT. V and J are TRBV4-2 and TRBJ1-5; tentative D call: TRBD1 (6 bases). The length of the CDR3 is 14 residues. Trimming took 8 bases from V and 4 from J, leaving 15 bases between them. The germline gives CDR1 LGHNA, CDR2 YNFKEQ.

V and J are TRBV5-1 and TRBJ2-5; D unresolved. Trimming took off 4 bases at V and 1 base at J, with 5 bases between the two ends. Germline loops: CDR1 SGHRS, CDR2 YFSETQ. The CDR3 runs to 12 residues. The CDR3 spells CASSIVQETQYF. Here the CDR3 DNA reads TGCGCCAGCAGCATCGTCCAAGAGACCCAGTACTTC.

This clonotype has a handful of counts. The gene calls are TRBV30 and TRBJ2-2, with a tentative D call TRBD1 (6 bases). This CDR3 comprises 14 residues. Germline CDR1 GTSNPN, CDR2 SVGIG (reference sequence). Trimming cost V 3 bases and J 6 bases, with 14 bases left between them. The CDR3 loop reads CAWSGTGSAGELFF. The CDR3 DNA reads TGTGCCTGGAGCGGCACAGGGTCGGCCGGGGAGCTGTTTTTT.

The chain couples TRBV7-2 to TRBJ2-3, with 11 positions matching TRBD2. The CDR3 sequence is 16 residues long. Germline CDR1 is SGHTA and CDR2 is FQGNSA. V shed 2 bases, J shed 8 bases, and the junction held 9 bases outside the gene matches. CDR3 in amino acids: CASSLLAGGLRATQYF. The DNA of the CDR3 is TGTGCCAGCAGCTTACTAGCGGGGGGTCTGCGGGCTACGCAGTATTTT.

This chain uses TRBV27 with TRBJ2-7, with a tentative D call TRBD2 (6 bases). The CDR3 consists of 14 residues. The V and J ends lost 5 bases and 0 bases respectively, with 11 bases between them. Germline V gene lookup returns CDR1 MNHEY and CDR2 SMNVEV (reference sequence). The CDR3 DNA reads TGTGCCAGCAGTCGGGGGAAGGGCTCCTACGAGCAGTACTTC. This encodes CASSRGKGSYEQYF.

The DNA for the CDR3 is TGTGCCAGCAGCGTCGGGTCAAAGGCGGCCTACGAGCAGTACTTC. Its protein product is CASSVGSKAAYEQYF. The chain links TRBV7-9 to TRBJ2-7; D unresolved. V was shortened by 5 bases and J by 2 bases, with 16 bases between the two germline ends. The CDR3 is 15 amino acids. Germline CDR1 is SEHNR and CDR2 is FQNEAQ (reference sequence).

This clonotype was detected a few times. The chain has TRBV18 and TRBJ2-4; D gene ambiguous. The ends were cut back, 3 bases at V and 6 bases at J, with 15 bases in the middle. CDR1 is KGHSH, CDR2 LQKENI, per germline. This CDR3 comprises 15 residues. The CDR3, as DNA: TGTGCCAGCTCACCTATGAGTCTCGCGAGAAACATTCAGTACTTC. This gives the protein CASSPMSLARNIQYF.

This clonotype has just a few counts. The chain couples TRBV19 to TRBJ1-2, with a weak D call TRBD1 (5 bases). CDR3 length equals 17 residues. Looked up from germline, CDR1 is LNHDA and CDR2 is SQIVND (reference sequence). Trimming left V 6 bases short and J 2 bases short, with 22 bases between. The CDR3 DNA sequence: TGTGCCAGTAGCACCTTTCAGGGATCTTTTAGGAACTATGGCTACACCTTC. Its protein is CASSTFQGSFRNYGYTF. Full variable domain (outside the CDR3, taken from reference TRBV19 and TRBJ1-2): DGGITQSPKYLFRKEGQNVTLSCEQNLNHDAMYWYRQDPGQGLRLIYYSQIVNDFQKGDIAEGYSVSREKKESFPLTVTSAQKNPTAFYLCASSTFQGSFRNYGYTFGSGTRLTVV.

The sample holds a few counts of this clonotype. The chain joins TRBV15 to TRBJ2-7; D is unclear. This CDR3 spans 13 amino acids. Germline V gene lookup returns CDR1 LNHNV and CDR2 YYDKDF (reference sequence). The V end was cut by 0 bases, the J end by 7 bases, with 10 bases between. Written as DNA, the CDR3 is TGTGCCACCAGCAGAGAGTCGCTTGGGGAGCAGTACTTC. As protein: CATSRESLGEQYF.

The chain employs TRBV5-1 and TRBJ1-6, with D possibly being TRBD1 (5 bases). CDR1 SGHRS and CDR2 YFSETQ come from the germline V gene. This CDR3 spans 15 amino acids. The V gene lost 0 bases and the J gene lost 6 bases, with 10 bases spanning the gap. The CDR3 DNA is TGCGCCAGCAGCTTGGACAGGACCTCTAATTCACCCCTCCACTTT. This sequence encodes CASSLDRTSNSPLHF.

The rearrangement uses TRBV27 and TRBJ1-1, with 11 bases fitting TRBD1. The CDR3 is 16 residues long. V shed 7 bases and J 4 bases; nucleotides not matched to a gene: 11. Germline CDR1 reads MNHEY; CDR2 reads SMNVEV (reference sequence). The CDR3: CASNSGTGTGGTEAFF. The CDR3, as DNA: TGTGCCAGCAACTCAGGAACCGGGACAGGGGGCACTGAAGCTTTCTTT.

The CDR3 bases are TGTGCCAGCAGTGAAGCTGGGGGAGGTGAGCAGTTCTTC. This translates into CASSEAGGGEQFF. This chain joins TRBV6-1 and TRBJ2-1, with D perhaps TRBD2 (6 bases). Germline V CDR1 and CDR2: MNHNS, SASEGT. CDR3 length: 13 amino acids. Trimming took 0 bases from V and 9 from J, leaving 9 bases between them.

The gene calls are TRBV19 and TRBJ2-7, with 7 positions matching TRBD1. The CDR3 has 14 amino acids. V lost 6 bases to trimming and J lost 1 base; unmatched junction nucleotides: 6. Germline V gene data show CDR1 as LNHDA and CDR2 as SQIVND (reference sequence). The CDR3 nucleotides are TGTGCCAGTAGAAGCAGGGGGTCTTCCTACGAGCAGTACTTC. Encoded protein: CASRSRGSSYEQYF.

This clonotype was seen a handful of times. The chain couples TRBV2 to TRBJ1-1; D uncertain. The V gene lost 8 bases and the J gene lost 4 bases, with 23 bases spanning the gap. Germline V gives CDR1 SNHLY, CDR2 FYNNEI. The CDR3 extends over 16 amino acids. The CDR3 region is CASAASARGSRTEAFF. The CDR3 DNA is TGTGCCAGCGCGGCCTCAGCCCGGGGATCTCGCACTGAAGCTTTCTTT.

This clonotype occurred a few times. The chain links TRBV7-9 to TRBJ1-2; 9 positions match TRBD1. CDR1 is SEHNR and CDR2 is FQNEAQ in the germline V gene (reference sequence). The CDR3 consists of 15 residues. V shed 2 bases and J 6 bases; nucleotides not matched to a gene: 7. The CDR3 DNA reads TGTGCCAGCAGCTTATCTGGACAGGGGACCGATGGCTACACCTTC. Amino acid sequence: CASSLSGQGTDGYTF.

This rearrangement joins TRBV20-1 to TRBJ1-2; unclear D gene. Germline V CDR1 and CDR2: DFQATT, SNEGSKA (reference sequence). V was shortened by 2 bases and J by 7 bases, with 5 bases between the two germline ends. The CDR3 has 10 amino acids. The CDR3 protein is CSARQVGYTF. CDR3 bases: TGCAGTGCTAGACAAGTTGGCTACACCTTC.

This sequence joins TRBV6-1 and TRBJ2-5, with 7 bases lining up with TRBD1. Trimming at V came to 8 bases and at J to 4 bases, leaving 13 bases not matched to a gene. Per germline, CDR1 MNHNS and CDR2 SASEGT. The CDR3 loop spans 15 amino acids. In DNA, the CDR3 is TGTGCCAGCCTTTCGAATAACAGGGGCCGAGAGACCCAGTACTTC. It encodes CASLSNNRGRETQYF.

The rearrangement uses TRBV2 and TRBJ2-1, with a tentative D call TRBD2 (5 bases). Germline V gene sequence: CDR1 SNHLY, CDR2 FYNNEI. This CDR3 is built from 13 residues. Trimming left V 10 bases short and J 1 base short, with 11 bases between. The DNA for the CDR3 is TGTGCCACCTCGAGGGAGTCCTACAATGAGCAGTTCTTC. It is translated as CATSRESYNEQFF.

This clonotype was seen a few times. The chain employs TRBV7-6 and TRBJ2-1; D possibly corresponds to TRBD2 (6 bases). There are 13 residues in the CDR3. Germline V CDR1 and CDR2: SGHVS, FNYEAQ. V was pared by 5 bases and J by 4 bases, with 9 bases between. This CDR3 reads CASSPTSYNEQFF. The CDR3 DNA reads TGTGCCAGCAGCCCGACTAGTTACAATGAGCAGTTCTTC.

The chain is built from TRBV20-1 and TRBJ2-5; tentatively, D is TRBD1 (6 bases). CDR1 is DFQATT and CDR2 is SNEGSKA in the germline V gene (reference sequence). The CDR3 sequence is 13 residues long. Trimming pared 6 bases from V and 2 bases from J, leaving 13 bases between. The CDR3 nucleotides read TGCAGTGCAGGCCGGGACATGCAAGAGACCCAGTACTTC. Residues: CSAGRDMQETQYF.

This clonotype has a handful of counts. V gene TRBV6-1 combines with J gene TRBJ2-1, with TRBD1 matching 8 bases. The CDR3 totals 16 residues. V dropped 6 bases and J dropped 4; count of bases not matched to a gene: 11. CDR1 MNHNS and CDR2 SASEGT come from the germline V gene. The DNA for the CDR3 is TGTGCCAGCAGAGAACGACAGGGGACAGCTTACAATGAGCAGTTCTTC. It specifies CASRERQGTAYNEQFF.

The gene calls are TRBV11-2 and TRBJ1-5, with D possibly matching TRBD1 (5 bases). Per the germline V gene, CDR1 is SGHAT and CDR2 is FQNNGV. The ends were cut back, 4 bases at V and 7 bases at J, with 11 bases in the middle. The CDR3 runs to 13 residues. The CDR3 reads CASSSGRGQPQHF. CDR3 DNA sequence: TGTGCCAGCAGCTCTGGACGGGGCCAGCCCCAGCATTTT.

The chain recombines TRBV9 with TRBJ1-2, with D uncertain. V lost 4 bases and J 1 base, leaving 14 bases between the germline ends. This CDR3 contains 15 residues. Per the germline V gene, CDR1 is SGDLS and CDR2 is YYNGEE. The CDR3 DNA reads TGTGCCAGCAGCCCAGAATCGTCCAGTAACTATGGCTACACCTTC. Translation: CASSPESSSNYGYTF.

By share of the sample, this clonotype is medium-sized. The chain couples TRBV15 to TRBJ1-6; 8 bases are shared with TRBD1. The ends lost 3 bases at V and 9 bases at J; junction bases unmatched: 1. The CDR3 covers 13 residues. Germline values: CDR1 LNHNV, CDR2 YYDKDF (reference sequence). The CDR3 region has the DNA TGTGCCACCAGCAGTGACAGGGGTTCACCCCTCCACTTT. Translated, it gives CATSSDRGSPLHF. Full variable domain (remainder filled in from reference TRBV15 and TRBJ1-6): DAMVIQNPRYQVTQFGKPVTLSCSQTLNHNVMYWYQQKSSQAPKLLFHYYDKDFNNEADTPDNFQSRRPNTSFCFLDIRSPGLGDTAMYLCATSSDRGSPLHFGNGTRLTVT.

The J gene is TRBJ2-7, the V gene TRBV2; D uncertain. Germline loops: CDR1 SNHLY, CDR2 FYNNEI. V shed 4 bases and J shed 7 bases, with 14 bases lying between them. CDR3 length equals 13 residues. The CDR3 coding sequence is TGTGCCAGCAGTGGGGGTTGGGGTGGTGAGCAGTACTTC. This gives the protein CASSGGWGGEQYF.

The rearrangement links TRBV28 to TRBJ1-4; 8 positions agree with TRBD1. Germline assignment: CDR1 MDHEN and CDR2 SYDVKM. The CDR3 runs 17 residues. J gave up 0 bases and V 7 bases, and 10 bases lay outside the gene matches. The CDR3 protein is CASTLGQGAPTNEKLFF. CDR3 nucleotide sequence: TGTGCCAGCACCTTAGGTCAGGGGGCACCAACTAATGAAAAACTGTTTTTT.